Presented here are 24 T cell receptor beta chains from one specimen sequenced in a study of post-analysis software for immune sequencing data. Whole-study findings and limits: About five TRBV segments (TRBV5-6, TRBV5-1 and TRBV20-1 among them) occurred more frequently in patients than in controls.

Their specific antigens are unknown. Unique molecular identifiers had been added to the TCR beta cDNA libraries. TCRdb processed the PCR reads anew with MiXCR; each CDR3 protein has one entry. The sample shows roughly 400,000 distinct CDR3 sequences, approximately 37% of them seen only once. The sequencing input was blood. The receptors were gathered from a girl aged 2-10 years with multiple sclerosis.

The V call is TRBV10-3, the J call TRBJ2-1, with a possible D match to TRBD2 (6 bases). This CDR3 is 16 amino acids long. Germline V gene sequence: CDR1 ENHRY, CDR2 SYGVKD. The V end lost 8 bases, the J end lost 0 bases, and 17 bases lay between the germline ends. The CDR3 sequence is CAIGGTETSSYNEQFF. CDR3 DNA sequence: TGTGCCATCGGGGGGACTGAGACGAGCTCCTACAATGAGCAGTTCTTC.

This clonotype was seen only a few times. The chain joins TRBV6-5 to TRBJ1-2, with D unclear. This CDR3 comprises 17 residues. The V end lost 0 bases, the J end lost 0 bases, and 14 bases lay between the germline ends. Germline values: CDR1 MNHEY, CDR2 SVGAGI. The CDR3: CASSYSVVGFTNYGYTF. The CDR3 DNA sequence: TGTGCCAGCAGTTACTCGGTTGTCGGGTTTACTAACTATGGCTACACCTTC.

J is TRBJ2-1 and V is TRBV5-1; 7 nucleotides match TRBD2. The CDR3 is 14 amino acids. The germline V gene has CDR1 SGHRS and CDR2 YFSETQ. V was pared by 4 bases and J by 4 bases, with 5 bases of the junction left unmatched. CDR3 nucleotide sequence: TGCGCCAGCAGCCCTCGGACTAGTTACAATGAGCAGTTCTTC. Translating it yields CASSPRTSYNEQFF.

The chain combines TRBV5-1 with TRBJ2-1, with 7 bases identical to TRBD2. The CDR3 sequence is 14 residues long. Germline assignment: CDR1 SGHRS and CDR2 YFSETQ. V shed 0 bases, J shed 5 bases, and the junction held 2 bases outside the gene matches. The CDR3, as DNA: TGCGCCAGCAGCTTGGAGCGGGGAGACAATGAGCAGTTCTTC. This codes for CASSLERGDNEQFF.

The sample holds a few counts of this clonotype. CDR3 DNA sequence: TGTGCCAGCAGTTTAAGCTTGAAATCCGGACAGGGGCCGTTCTTC. Protein: CASSLSLKSGQGPFF. This chain joins TRBV28 and TRBJ2-1, with 9 bases identical to TRBD1. Germline CDR1 MDHEN, CDR2 SYDVKM. V shed 2 bases and J 15 bases; nucleotides not matched to a gene: 14. This CDR3 is built from 15 residues.

In this sample, this clonotype turned up a few times. The rearrangement uses TRBV7-2 and TRBJ2-5, with 13 bases fitting TRBD2. The DNA end lines up better with TRBJ2-7; the J call may be wrong. Germline V gene data show CDR1 as SGHTA and CDR2 as FQGNSA. The CDR3 length is 16 residues. This chain's CDR3 is CASSPLSGLAGYEQYF. Written as DNA, the CDR3 is TGTGCCAGCAGCCCCCTGTCGGGACTAGCGGGATACGAGCAGTACTTC.

In this sample, this clonotype turned up a few times. Here the CDR3 DNA reads TGTGCCAGCAGTGGGACTAGCGGGAGAGAGACCCAGTACTTC. Translating it yields CASSGTSGRETQYF. This chain links TRBV27 with TRBJ2-5; TRBD2 aligns across 14 bases. This CDR3 has 14 amino acids. Germline CDR1 reads MNHEY; CDR2 reads SMNVEV (reference sequence). After removal of 5 bases from V and 4 bases from J, the junction contained 0 bases not matched to a gene.

A word on this clonotype: Germline is not matched at one junction end, which may reflect a read error. The V gene is TRBV6-2 or TRBV6-3, the J gene TRBJ2-7, with 9 bases identical to TRBD1. The CDR3 spans 15 residues. The germline CDR1 and CDR2 sequences are MNHEY and SVGEGT. This CDR3 reads CGSTDPPGQGYEQYF. CDR3 in DNA: TGTGGCAGCACCGACCCCCCGGGACAGGGCTACGAGCAGTACTTC.

For the CDR3, the DNA is TGTGCCAGCAGCTTAATAGGGGCAATCAGCTATGGCTACACCTTC. Its protein is CASSLIGAISYGYTF. This chain links TRBV7-2 with TRBJ1-2; D may be TRBD1 (5 bases). The CDR3 has 15 residues. The V end was cut by 2 bases, the J end by 4 bases, with 14 bases between. Germline V gene sequence: CDR1 SGHTA, CDR2 FQGNSA.

CDR3: CASSVAAGGTWGEQYF. CDR3 in DNA: TGTGCCAGCAGCGTAGCGGCGGGGGGGACCTGGGGTGAGCAGTACTTC. This chain uses TRBV9 with TRBJ2-7, with 9 bases lining up with TRBD2. With 0 bases clipped from V and 7 bases from J, the junction kept 11 bases outside the gene matches. Germline V gene data show CDR1 as SGDLS and CDR2 as YYNGEE. The CDR3 consists of 16 residues.

CDR3 in amino acids: CASSVRREGYNEQFF. The CDR3 DNA sequence: TGTGCCAGCAGCGTACGGCGGGAGGGGTACAATGAGCAGTTCTTC. The rearrangement uses TRBV9 and TRBJ2-1, with 9 bases aligning to TRBD2. The CDR3 has 15 amino acids. Germline V CDR1 and CDR2: SGDLS, YYNGEE. The J segment lost 4 bases and the V segment lost 1 base, leaving 3 bases of the junction unmatched. Together with reference TRBV9 and TRBJ2-1, the CDR3 gives the full variable domain: DSGVTQTPKHLITATGQRVTLRCSPRSGDLSVYWYQQSLDQGLQFLIQYYNGEERAKGNILERFSAQQFPDLHSELNLSSLELGDSALYFCASSVRREGYNEQFFGPGTRLTVL.

V usage is TRBV20-1 and J usage is TRBJ2-1; the match to TRBD2 covers 13 bases. The junction had 5 bases not matched to a gene; V was cut back by 3 bases and J by 0 bases. CDR1 and CDR2 from the germline V gene are DFQATT and SNEGSKA (reference sequence). This CDR3 contains 17 residues. CDR3 nucleotides: TGCAGTGCTAGGGTGACTAGCGGGAGGCCCTCCTACAATGAGCAGTTCTTC. This translates into CSARVTSGRPSYNEQFF.

The chain joins TRBV29-1 to TRBJ1-2; D is unclear. Trimming left V 5 bases short and J 3 bases short, with 19 bases between. Per the germline V gene, CDR1 is SQVTM and CDR2 is ANQGSEA. The CDR3 extends over 15 amino acids. The CDR3 loop is CSVYPAGGMDYGYTF. The DNA for the CDR3 is TGCAGCGTTTACCCCGCGGGAGGGATGGACTATGGCTACACCTTC.

The rearrangement links TRBV28 to TRBJ2-7; 8 nucleotides align to TRBD1. Germline CDR1 MDHEN, CDR2 SYDVKM. This CDR3 has 15 residues. V shed 6 bases and J 0 bases; nucleotides not matched to a gene: 7. DNA of the CDR3: TGTGCCAGCAGCCCTATCAGGGGGCTCTCCTACGAGCAGTACTTC. This codes for CASSPIRGLSYEQYF.

The chain combines TRBV18 with TRBJ1-5; D is unclear. This CDR3 has 14 residues. CDR1 is KGHSH, CDR2 LQKENI, per germline. The germline V and J ends were trimmed by 1 base and 3 bases, with 7 bases remaining between them. The DNA for the CDR3 is TGTGCCAGCTCACCACGAGGGCCCAATCAGCCCCAGCATTTT. The encoded protein is CASSPRGPNQPQHF. Supplemented by reference TRBV18 and TRBJ1-5, the full variable domain reads NAGVMQNPRHLVRRRGQEARLRCSPMKGHSHVYWYRQLPEEGLKFMVYLQKENIIDESGMPKERFSAEFPKEGPSILRIQQVVRGDSAAYFCASSPRGPNQPQHFGDGTRLSIL.

The gene calls are TRBV7-9 and TRBJ2-5; TRBD1 agrees at 7 bases. Germline values: CDR1 SEHNR, CDR2 FQNEAQ (reference sequence). J was trimmed by 5 bases and V by 5 bases; bases with no gene match: 8. This CDR3 comprises 14 residues. This CDR3 reads CASSPTGLGETQYF. CDR3 coding DNA: TGTGCCAGCAGCCCGACAGGGCTAGGGGAGACCCAGTACTTC.

The rearrangement links TRBV29-1 to TRBJ1-1, with TRBD1 as a possible D gene (5 bases). CDR3 length: 13 amino acids. V lost 6 bases and J lost 0, with 11 bases in between. The V gene's germline CDR1 is SQVTM and CDR2 ANQGSEA. The CDR3 spells CSVTIRVNTEAFF. The CDR3 coding sequence is TGCAGCGTGACGATCAGGGTGAACACTGAAGCTTTCTTT.

The V gene is TRBV12-3 or TRBV12-4, the J gene TRBJ1-4, with D unclear. This CDR3 contains 13 residues. V shed 4 bases and J shed 3 bases, with 6 bases lying between them. CDR3 sequence: CASSSPANEKLFF. The CDR3 DNA reads as TGTGCCAGCAGTTCCCCAGCTAATGAAAAACTGTTTTTT.

V is TRBV6-5 and J is TRBJ2-5; 11 bases line up with TRBD2. CDR3 length: 15 residues. Germline loops: CDR1 MNHEY, CDR2 SVGAGI. With 6 bases clipped from V and 2 bases from J, the junction kept 5 bases outside the gene matches. The CDR3 here is CASRPGLAVQETQYF. Written as DNA, the CDR3 is TGTGCCAGCAGACCGGGACTAGCGGTACAAGAGACCCAGTACTTC.

The V call is TRBV20-1, the J call TRBJ2-7; 14 nucleotides line up with TRBD2. This CDR3 has 16 amino acids. Per germline, CDR1 DFQATT and CDR2 SNEGSKA (reference sequence). J was trimmed by 2 bases and V by 4 bases; bases with no gene match: 7. The CDR3 bases are TGCAGTGCTAAGGGACTAGCGGGAGTAGGCACCTACGAGCAGTACTTC. This codes for CSAKGLAGVGTYEQYF.

The chain combines TRBV10-2 with TRBJ2-7; D remains unclear. The CDR3 spans 15 residues. Deletions cut 1 base from V and 0 bases from J, with 10 bases between. The germline CDR1 and CDR2 sequences are WSHSY and SAAADI. CDR3: CASSEYRVFSYEQYF. DNA of the CDR3: TGCGCCAGCAGTGAGTATCGAGTATTCTCCTACGAGCAGTACTTC.

This clonotype has a handful of counts. This chain joins TRBV15 and TRBJ2-5; D is uncertain. The length of the CDR3 is 11 residues. Trimming took 9 bases from V and 5 from J, leaving 10 bases between them. Germline V CDR1 and CDR2: LNHNV, YYDKDF (reference sequence). CDR3 region: CATRERETQYF. CDR3 nucleotides: TGTGCCACGAGAGAGAGGGAGACCCAGTACTTC.

This clonotype was detected a few times. The chain employs TRBV9 and TRBJ2-7; the match to TRBD1 covers 7 bases. V was clipped by 0 bases and J by 0 bases; unmatched bases: 9. The CDR3 sequence is 17 residues long. The germline CDR1 and CDR2 sequences are SGDLS and YYNGEE. In DNA form, the CDR3 reads TGTGCCAGCAGCGTAGCTAAGGAACAGGGGACCTCCTACGAGCAGTACTTC. Its protein product is CASSVAKEQGTSYEQYF.

There are a few counts of this clonotype. The rearrangement joins TRBV27 to TRBJ1-2; 9 nucleotides line up with TRBD1. Trimming at V came to 8 bases and at J to 4 bases, leaving 8 bases not matched to a gene. This CDR3 is 14 amino acids long. Germline lookup yields CDR1 MNHEY and CDR2 SMNVEV (reference sequence). This chain's CDR3 is CASGLGQGTYGYTF. The CDR3 DNA reads TGTGCCAGCGGATTAGGACAGGGGACCTATGGCTACACCTTC.